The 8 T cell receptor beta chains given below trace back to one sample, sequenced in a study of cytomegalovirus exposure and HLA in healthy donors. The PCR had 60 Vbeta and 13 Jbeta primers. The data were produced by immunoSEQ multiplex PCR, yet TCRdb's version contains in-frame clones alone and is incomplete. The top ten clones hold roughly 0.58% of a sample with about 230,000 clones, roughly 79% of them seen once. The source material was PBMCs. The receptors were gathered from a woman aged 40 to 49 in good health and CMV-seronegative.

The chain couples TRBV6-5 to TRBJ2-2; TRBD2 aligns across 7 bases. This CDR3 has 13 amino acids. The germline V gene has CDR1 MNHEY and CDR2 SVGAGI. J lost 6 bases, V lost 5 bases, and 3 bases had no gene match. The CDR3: CASSRGRAGELFF. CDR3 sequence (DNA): TGTGCCAGCAGTCGGGGGAGGGCCGGGGAGCTGTTTTTT.

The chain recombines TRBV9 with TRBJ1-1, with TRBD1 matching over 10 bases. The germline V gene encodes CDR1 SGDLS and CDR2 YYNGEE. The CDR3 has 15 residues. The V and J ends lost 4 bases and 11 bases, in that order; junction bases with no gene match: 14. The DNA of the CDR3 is TGTGCCAGCAGCCCCCTTGAGACAGGGGGCGCGTACGCTTTCTTT. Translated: CASSPLETGGAYAFF.

The CDR3 spells CASSSKGGLGTDTQYF. The CDR3 DNA sequence: TGCGCCAGCAGCTCGAAGGGGGGACTAGGGACAGATACGCAGTATTTT. The chain has TRBV5-1 and TRBJ2-3, with 8 positions matching TRBD2. The CDR3 runs to 16 residues. J was trimmed by 3 bases and V by 3 bases; bases with no gene match: 9. The germline V gene encodes CDR1 SGHRS and CDR2 YFSETQ.

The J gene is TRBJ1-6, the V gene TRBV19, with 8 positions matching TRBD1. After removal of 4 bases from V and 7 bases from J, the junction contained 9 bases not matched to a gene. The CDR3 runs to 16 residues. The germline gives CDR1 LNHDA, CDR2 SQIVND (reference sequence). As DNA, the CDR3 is TGTGCCAGTAGTACCCACAGGGGGTTTGCGAATTCACCCCTCCACTTT. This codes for CASSTHRGFANSPLHF. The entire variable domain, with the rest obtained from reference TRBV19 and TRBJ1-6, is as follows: DGGITQSPKYLFRKEGQNVTLSCEQNLNHDAMYWYRQDPGQGLRLIYYSQIVNDFQKGDIAEGYSVSREKKESFPLTVTSAQKNPTAFYLCASSTHRGFANSPLHFGNGTRLTVT.

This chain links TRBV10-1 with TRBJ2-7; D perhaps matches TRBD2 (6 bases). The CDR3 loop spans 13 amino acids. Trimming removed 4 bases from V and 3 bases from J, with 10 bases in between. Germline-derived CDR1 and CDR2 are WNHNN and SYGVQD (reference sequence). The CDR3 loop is CASSGNGGYEQYF. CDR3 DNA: TGCGCCAGCAGTGGGAACGGGGGCTACGAGCAGTACTTC.

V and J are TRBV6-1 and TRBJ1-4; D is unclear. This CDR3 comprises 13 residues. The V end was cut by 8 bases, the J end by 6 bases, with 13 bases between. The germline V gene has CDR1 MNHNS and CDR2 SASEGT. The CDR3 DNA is TGTGCCAGCGCGGGAGGGTCTTATGAAAAACTGTTTTTT. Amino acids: CASAGGSYEKLFF.

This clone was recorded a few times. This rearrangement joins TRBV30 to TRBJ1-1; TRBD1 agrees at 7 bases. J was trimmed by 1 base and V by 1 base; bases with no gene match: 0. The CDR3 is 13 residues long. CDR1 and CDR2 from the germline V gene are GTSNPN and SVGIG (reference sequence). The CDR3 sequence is CAWSDRGNTEAFF. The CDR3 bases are TGTGCCTGGAGTGACAGGGGGAACACTGAAGCTTTCTTT. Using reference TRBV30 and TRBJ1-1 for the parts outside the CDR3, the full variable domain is SQTIHQWPATLVQPVGSPLSLECTVEGTSNPNLYWYRQAAGRGLQLLFYSVGIGQISSEVPQNLSASRPQDRQFILSSKKLLLSDSGFYLCAWSDRGNTEAFFGQGTRLTVV.

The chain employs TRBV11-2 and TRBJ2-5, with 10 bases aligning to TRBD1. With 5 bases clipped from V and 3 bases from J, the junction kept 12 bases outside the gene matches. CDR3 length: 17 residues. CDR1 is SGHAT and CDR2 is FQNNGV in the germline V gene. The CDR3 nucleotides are TGTGCCAGCAGCCATTACCTTGGCGGGACAGGGGAAGAGACCCAGTACTTC. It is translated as CASSHYLGGTGEETQYF.